These 25 T cell receptor beta chains originate from one sample sequenced in a study of stem cell transplantation in POMP-related autoinflammatory disease. Here immunoSEQ multiplex PCR was the method, and the copy in TCRdb shows in-frame clones only, minus some. The sample consists of tens of thousands of clones, approximately 91% of them appearing once. The input for sequencing was CD4+ T cells from PBMCs, taken after stem cell transplantation. The receptors were sampled from a human patient with POMP-related autoinflammation and immune dysregulation (PRAID). Some of the T cells may derive from the graft donor.

The V call is TRBV7-9, the J call TRBJ2-5, with TRBD2 matching over 11 bases. CDR3 length: 17 amino acids. V trimming: 5 bases; J trimming: 2 bases; junction bases outside the gene matches: 10. From germline, CDR1 is SEHNR and CDR2 FQNEAQ (reference sequence). CDR3 region: CASSPAPGLAAQETQYF. The CDR3 DNA reads TGTGCCAGCAGCCCCGCTCCGGGACTAGCGGCACAAGAGACCCAGTACTTC.

This chain connects TRBV29-1 to TRBJ2-1; 9 positions agree with TRBD1. CDR3 length: 14 residues. The J segment lost 2 bases and the V segment lost 6 bases, leaving 5 bases of the junction unmatched. CDR1 is SQVTM and CDR2 is ANQGSEA in the germline V gene. Written as DNA, the CDR3 is TGCAGCGTGGATGACAGGGGGACCTACAATGAGCAGTTCTTC. It is translated as CSVDDRGTYNEQFF.

The J gene is TRBJ1-6, the V gene TRBV27; 10 bases map to TRBD1. Trimming cost V 3 bases and J 10 bases; bases outside gene matches: 3. This CDR3 comprises 14 residues. Germline values: CDR1 MNHEY, CDR2 SMNVEV (reference sequence). CDR3 coding DNA: TGTGCCAGCAGTTTGACAGGGGGCTACTCACCCCTCCACTTT. Protein sequence: CASSLTGGYSPLHF.

This clone was counted only a few times. The chain recombines TRBV20-1 with TRBJ2-7; TRBD1 matches 8 bases. Looked up from germline, CDR1 is DFQATT and CDR2 is SNEGSKA (reference sequence). The CDR3 covers 11 residues. V trimming: 6 bases; J trimming: 7 bases; junction bases outside the gene matches: 5. DNA of the CDR3: TGCAGTGCAAAACAGGGGGGTGAGCAGTACGTC. Protein sequence: CSAKQGGEQYV.

The rearrangement uses TRBV28 and TRBJ2-7; tentative D call: TRBD1 (6 bases). Germline V lookup: CDR1 MDHEN, CDR2 SYDVKM. The CDR3 has 13 residues. V lost 6 bases to trimming and J lost 2 bases, with 11 bases between them. The CDR3, as DNA: TGTGCCAGCAGCCGACAGGTTCCCTACGAGCAGTACTTC. Protein product: CASSRQVPYEQYF.

The genes are TRBV5-1 and TRBJ2-1; 7 bases are shared with TRBD1. The CDR3 totals 15 residues. With V trimmed by 1 base and J by 6 bases, 7 bases remained unmatched. Germline V gene data show CDR1 as SGHRS and CDR2 as YFSETQ. CDR3 loop: CASSLIGQAFNEQFF. The CDR3 coding sequence is TGCGCCAGCAGCTTGATCGGACAGGCCTTCAATGAGCAGTTCTTC.

This chain connects TRBV6-6 to TRBJ2-5, with 9 nucleotides matching TRBD1. CDR1 is MNHNY, CDR2 SVGAGI, per germline (reference sequence). This CDR3 contains 13 residues. V trimming: 8 bases; J trimming: 5 bases; junction bases outside the gene matches: 6. The CDR3 reads CASRDRVGETQYF. In DNA form, the CDR3 reads TGTGCCAGCCGGGACAGGGTTGGGGAGACCCAGTACTTC.

V is TRBV2 and J is TRBJ1-6, with a tentative D call TRBD1 (5 bases). V was cut by 7 bases and J by 1 base, with 11 bases left in between. There are 15 residues in the CDR3. Per germline, CDR1 SNHLY and CDR2 FYNNEI. The CDR3 DNA follows: TGTGCCAGCAAAGGGAGGGGTTCCTATAATTCACCCCTCCACTTT. Protein sequence: CASKGRGSYNSPLHF.

The V call is TRBV10-2, the J call TRBJ2-7; D is perhaps TRBD1 (7 bases). Germline CDR1 WSHSY, CDR2 SAAADI. CDR3 length equals 11 residues. V dropped 8 bases and J dropped 6 bases, with 11 bases sitting between them. In DNA form, the CDR3 reads TGCGCCAGCGCAGGGGGGCGCGAGCAGTACTTC. Encoded protein: CASAGGREQYF.

This rearrangement joins TRBV3-1 (or the pseudogene TRBV3-2) to TRBJ2-3; D is unclear. The V gene's germline CDR1 is LGHDT and CDR2 YNNKEL (reference sequence). The CDR3 spans 15 residues. Trimming cost V 0 bases and J 2 bases, with 9 bases left between them. The CDR3 coding sequence is TGTGCCAGCAGCCAAGAGGGTGGGTTCACAGATACGCAGTATTTT. Its protein product is CASSQEGGFTDTQYF.

The V and J genes are TRBV6-5 and TRBJ2-7; possible D gene TRBD1, 5 bases. V shed 6 bases and J shed 1 base, with 10 bases lying between them. The germline V gene encodes CDR1 MNHEY and CDR2 SVGAGI. CDR3 size: 13 residues. In DNA, the CDR3 is TGTGCCAGCAGCGTTACAGGTTCCTACGAGCAGTACGTC. The encoded protein is CASSVTGSYEQYV.

This clone was observed a single time. The chain uses TRBV5-5 and TRBJ1-3; D is unclear. The CDR3 has 18 residues. The V gene's germline CDR1 is SGHKS and CDR2 YYEKEE (reference sequence). V dropped 0 bases and J dropped 0 bases, with 16 bases sitting between them. Here the CDR3 reads CASSLGGNRPYSGNTIYF. CDR3 nucleotide sequence: TGTGCCAGCAGCTTGGGAGGAAATAGACCATACTCTGGAAACACCATATATTTT.

This sequence joins TRBV10-1 and TRBJ2-3, with 12 bases identical to TRBD2. The CDR3 covers 16 residues. Losses at the gene ends were 5 bases for V and 6 bases for J; bases not matched to a gene: 9. CDR1 and CDR2 (germline): WNHNN, SYGVQD (reference sequence). DNA for the CDR3: TGCGCCAGCAGTTGGCTAGCGGGAGGGCCAGCGGATACGCAGTATTTT. This sequence encodes CASSWLAGGPADTQYF.

The chain is built from TRBV6-5 and TRBJ1-2, with D perhaps TRBD1 (6 bases). Looked up from germline, CDR1 is MNHEY and CDR2 is SVGAGI. The V end was cut by 6 bases, the J end by 5 bases, with 10 bases between. This CDR3 contains 12 residues. CDR3 nucleotide sequence: TGTGCCAGCAGCTACAGGGAGTATGGCTACACCTTC. It codes for CASSYREYGYTF.

This rearrangement joins TRBV5-5 to TRBJ2-6, with unresolved D. V shed 0 bases and J shed 0 bases, with 13 bases lying between them. Germline V gene sequence: CDR1 SGHKS, CDR2 YYEKEE (reference sequence). The CDR3 has 18 residues. Here the CDR3 DNA reads TGTGCCAGCAGCTTGGCCTTGGGGTACGGCTCTGGGGCCAACGTCCTGACTTTC. As protein: CASSLALGYGSGANVLTF.

Of note for this clone: An end of the junction does not agree with germline; a read error may underlie this. This rearrangement joins TRBV11-2 to TRBJ2-7, with 7 bases identical to TRBD1. CDR3 length: 14 amino acids. Germline CDR1 and CDR2: SGHAT and FQNNGV. The CDR3, as DNA: TGTGCCAGCAGCCTAGACAGGGTTTATCACGAGCAGTACTTC. It codes for CASSLDRVYHEQYF.

This rearrangement joins TRBV21-1 to TRBJ2-5. TRBV21-1 is marked as a pseudogene. CDR3 length: 12 amino acids. The CDR3 region has the DNA TGTGCCAGCAGCAAAGGTCAAGAGACCCAGTACTTC. As protein: CASSKGQETQYF.

This chain connects TRBV5-1 to TRBJ1-2; 10 positions agree with TRBD1. The CDR3 loop spans 16 amino acids. Trimming at V came to 2 bases and at J to 2 bases, leaving 6 bases not matched to a gene. CDR1 SGHRS and CDR2 YFSETQ come from the germline V gene. The CDR3, as DNA: TGCGCCAGCAGCTTCCGGGACAGGGGAAACAACTATGGCTACACCTTC. Translating gives CASSFRDRGNNYGYTF.

This clone was found a few times. The chain recombines TRBV29-1 with TRBJ1-1; D is uncertain. CDR1 SQVTM and CDR2 ANQGSEA come from the germline V gene. This CDR3 comprises 15 residues. Trimming stripped 5 bases from V and 5 bases from J, with 21 bases between. The DNA for the CDR3 is TGCAGCGTTCACAACAGTCCGTGGAGTGGGACTGAAGCTTTCTTT. Its translation: CSVHNSPWSGTEAFF.

Only one count was recorded for this clone. This chain joins TRBV3-1 (or the pseudogene TRBV3-2) and TRBJ2-2; tentatively, D is TRBD2 (6 bases). The CDR3 has 13 amino acids. Between the trimmed V and J ends, which lost 4 bases and 7 bases, there was a span of 10 bases. Germline V gene sequence: CDR1 LGHDT, CDR2 YNNKEL (reference sequence). CDR3: CASSLTGDGELFF. The CDR3 nucleotides are TGTGCCAGCAGCCTTACGGGGGACGGGGAGCTGTTTTTT.

The V and J genes are TRBV29-1 and TRBJ1-3; D ambiguous. V lost 6 bases and J lost 0, with 18 bases in between. Germline V gene lookup returns CDR1 SQVTM and CDR2 ANQGSEA. This CDR3 comprises 16 residues. In DNA, the CDR3 is TGCAGCGTCGAAACCTTCGGGCCGAGCTCTGGAAACACCATATATTTT. It codes for CSVETFGPSSGNTIYF. Full variable domain (remainder filled in from reference TRBV29-1 and TRBJ1-3): SAVISQKPSRDICQRGTSLTIQCQVDSQVTMMFWYRQQPGQSLTLIATANQGSEATYESGFVIDKFPISRPNLTFSTLTVSNMSPEDSSIYLCSVETFGPSSGNTIYFGEGSWLTVV.

The chain uses TRBV7-9 and TRBJ2-3; 11 bases line up with TRBD2. The CDR3 runs 15 residues. V lost 5 bases, J lost 6 bases, and 7 bases stayed unmatched. Germline assignment: CDR1 SEHNR and CDR2 FQNEAQ (reference sequence). The CDR3 spells CASSRIAGGGDTQYF. CDR3 bases: TGTGCCAGCAGCCGTATAGCGGGAGGGGGCGATACGCAGTATTTT.

This rearrangement joins TRBV2 to TRBJ2-5, with 11 nucleotides matching TRBD2. The CDR3 totals 15 residues. V lost 5 bases, J lost 5 bases, and 7 bases stayed unmatched. Germline V gene sequence: CDR1 SNHLY, CDR2 FYNNEI. CDR3: CASSYLAGGGETQYF. The CDR3, as DNA: TGTGCCAGCAGTTACCTAGCGGGGGGTGGGGAGACCCAGTACTTC.

The chain links TRBV27 to TRBJ2-7, with a possible D match to TRBD2 (5 bases). The CDR3 length is 20 residues. The V end lost 2 bases, the J end lost 0 bases, and 26 bases lay between the germline ends. Germline V gene sequence: CDR1 MNHEY, CDR2 SMNVEV (reference sequence). The DNA for the CDR3 is TGTGCCAGCAGTTTAAGATCAGCAGCAGCGGCCTGGGCGGGCTCCTACGAGCAGTACTTC. Translation gives CASSLRSAAAAWAGSYEQYF.

The chain links TRBV28 to TRBJ2-2; D ambiguous. The CDR3 loop spans 15 amino acids. Trimming stripped 3 bases from V and 0 bases from J, with 8 bases between. CDR1 MDHEN and CDR2 SYDVKM come from the germline V gene. CDR3 in DNA: TGTGCCAGCAGTTTCACGCCCCCGAACACCGGGGAGCTGTTTTTT. This sequence encodes CASSFTPPNTGELFF.